Listed below are T cell receptor beta chains from one sample, sequenced in a study of blood T cells in healthy people across ages. TCRdb recomputed calls from the 5' RACE reads with MiXCR, one row per CDR3 protein. The data contain 660,000 or so distinct CDR3 sequences, 45% to 65% of them seen just once; the ten biggest clones take up 30% to 45%. Sequencing was carried out using blood. These receptors were taken from a man aged 60 to 69 in good health. Both conserved end residues are part of each CDR3. The order of the fields is J gene, D gene, clone size, CDR3 length, V gene, CDR3 protein, CDR3 DNA. A D gene is named only where the DNA matches it firmly. The size entry is marked missing in some rows and otherwise reads once, few, many or a size class.

TRBJ2-1 TRBD2 NA 15 TRBV5-1 CASSSQAGGPPEQFF TGCGCCAGCAGCTCACAAGCGGGGGGGCCCCCTGAGCAGTTCTTC
TRBJ2-3 TRBD1 NA 17 TRBV24-1 CATSGTRDRGLIDTQYF TGTGCCACCAGTGGAACCCGGGACAGGGGGTTGATAGATACGCAGTATTTT
TRBJ2-7 TRBD1 NA 14 TRBV6-1 CASNTGQGAYEQYF TGTGCCAGCAATACGGGACAGGGGGCCTACGAGCAGTACTTC
TRBJ2-7 NA NA 12 TRBV2 CASRSDSYEQYF TGTGCCAGCAGGTCAGATTCCTACGAGCAGTACTTC
TRBJ2-7 TRBD1 NA 13 TRBV27 CANTTGSGGEQYF TGTGCCAACACCACAGGGTCAGGGGGCGAGCAGTACTTC
TRBJ2-1 NA few 15 TRBV9 CASSGGERAYNEQFF TGTGCCAGCAGCGGGGGGGAGCGGGCATACAATGAGCAGTTCTTC
TRBJ2-7 NA NA 14 TRBV7-6 CASSLGGNTYEQYF TGTGCCAGCAGCTTAGGTGGTAACACCTACGAGCAGTACTTC
TRBJ1-4 NA NA 14 TRBV28 CATRLRGTNERLFF TGTGCCACACGTTTAAGGGGGACTAATGAAAGACTGTTTTTT
TRBJ2-1 NA NA 16 TRBV19 CAVSIPGSAGTVEQLF TGTGCCGTTAGTATTCCGGGGAGCGCGGGCACGGTTGAGCAGTTATTC
TRBJ1-1 NA few 14 TRBV7-9 CASSLSQTNTEAFF TGTGCCAGCAGCTTATCACAGACGAACACTGAAGCTTTCTTT
TRBJ2-1 NA NA 12 TRBV29-1 CSVGPDPREQFF TGCAGCGTTGGTCCGGACCCTCGGGAGCAGTTCTTC
TRBJ2-6 NA many 18 TRBV5-1 CASSFGQAGSSGANVLTF TGCGCCAGCAGCTTTGGTCAGGCGGGGAGCTCTGGGGCCAACGTCCTGACTTTC
TRBJ2-5 TRBD1 NA 16 TRBV4-2 CASSHGQGRGQETQYF TGTGCCAGCAGCCATGGACAGGGACGCGGCCAAGAGACCCAGTACTTC
TRBJ1-1 NA NA 14 TRBV12-3/TRBV12-4 CASTLTWGNTEAFF TGTGCCAGCACCCTTACGTGGGGGAACACTGAAGCTTTCTTT
TRBJ2-7 NA NA 13 TRBV7-2 CASSEQGPYEQYF TGTGCCAGCAGCGAACAGGGCCCCTACGAGCAGTACTTC
TRBJ2-7 NA NA 17 TRBV9 CASSVGVGQSSLPEQYF TGTGCCAGCAGCGTAGGAGTAGGACAGAGTAGTCTTCCCGAGCAGTACTTC
TRBJ1-1 NA NA 15 TRBV19 CATSSLLGGYTEAFF TGTGCCACCTCTTCCCTATTAGGGGGGTACACTGAAGCTTTCTTT
TRBJ1-6 TRBD1 NA 15 TRBV20-1 CSAQPSRDRDSPLHF TGCAGTGCTCAGCCCAGTCGGGACAGGGATTCACCCCTCCACTTT
TRBJ2-2 NA NA 15 TRBV6-5 CASSYGPRGTGELFF TGTGCCAGCAGTTACGGGCCACGGGGAACCGGGGAGCTGTTTTTT
TRBJ2-5 NA NA 15 TRBV20-1 CSAGFSGGGQETQYF TGCAGTGCTGGATTTAGTGGAGGGGGACAAGAGACCCAGTACTTC
TRBJ2-5 NA NA 14 TRBV12-3/TRBV12-4 CASSFTLAGETQYF TGTGCCAGCAGTTTTACCCTCGCGGGGGAGACCCAGTACTTC
TRBJ1-1 TRBD1 NA 14 TRBV4-2 CASSQGTGETEAFF TGTGCCAGCAGCCAAGGTACAGGGGAGACTGAAGCTTTCTTT
TRBJ2-3 NA NA 14 TRBV6-2/TRBV6-3 CASSDRGPLDTQYF TGTGCCAGCAGTGATCGGGGGCCCCTGGATACGCAGTATTTT
TRBJ2-7 NA NA 14 TRBV7-8 CASSLGVWQDEQYF TGTGCCAGCAGCTTAGGAGTCTGGCAGGACGAGCAGTACTTC
TRBJ2-7 TRBD1 NA 14 TRBV18 CASSPQGQDNEQYF TGTGCCAGCTCACCCCAAGGACAGGACAATGAGCAGTACTTC
TRBJ1-1 NA NA 16 TRBV18 CASSSYSSLMNTEAFF TGTGCCAGCTCCTCTTACTCGAGTCTCATGAACACTGAAGCTTTCTTT
TRBJ1-2 NA NA 15 TRBV2 CASSEGYRTVYGYTF TGTGCCAGCAGTGAAGGCTATAGAACCGTCTATGGCTACACCTTC
TRBJ2-3 TRBD2 NA 16 TRBV20-1 CSARDRLAGEADTQYF TGCAGTGCTAGAGATCGACTAGCGGGAGAGGCAGATACGCAGTATTTT
TRBJ1-1 NA NA 14 TRBV10-3 CAIFAGLGDTEAFF TGTGCCATCTTCGCTGGGTTGGGGGACACTGAAGCTTTCTTT
TRBJ1-2 TRBD1 NA 15 TRBV9 CASSVATTGGCGYTF TGTGCCAGCAGCGTAGCTACGACAGGGGGCTGTGGCTACACCTTC
TRBJ2-7 TRBD1 NA 16 TRBV3-1 CASSQEGTGQTYEQYF TGTGCCAGCAGCCAAGAAGGGACAGGTCAGACCTACGAGCAGTACTTC
TRBJ1-4 TRBD1 NA 13 TRBV18 CASSPGQGEKLFF TGCGCCAGCAGCCCCGGACAGGGAGAAAAACTGTTTTTT
TRBJ2-2 TRBD1 few 14 TRBV6-4 CASRRDREAGELFF TGTGCCAGCCGAAGGGACAGGGAGGCCGGGGAGCTGTTTTTT
TRBJ2-7 TRBD2 NA 15 TRBV20-1 CSARNSGGAYNEQYF TGCAGTGCTAGAAATAGCGGGGGGGCCTACAATGAGCAGTACTTC
TRBJ2-4 NA NA 15 TRBV27 CASSLTGQGKDIQYF TGTGCCAGCTCCTTAACCGGGCAGGGGAAAGACATTCAGTACTTC
TRBJ2-1 NA few 16 TRBV20-1 CSARDPGLPSYNEQFF TGCAGTGCTAGAGATCCGGGACTTCCCTCCTACAATGAGCAGTTCTTC
TRBJ1-2 NA NA 15 TRBV7-9 CASSFLSQGAYGYTF TGTGCCAGCAGCTTCCTCAGCCAGGGCGCATATGGCTACACCTTC
TRBJ2-5 TRBD1 NA 14 TRBV5-1 CASSRQGWQETQYF TGCGCCAGCAGCCGACAGGGGTGGCAAGAGACCCAGTACTTC
TRBJ1-2 NA NA 15 TRBV2 CASSAEGSWIYGYTF TGTGCCAGCAGTGCCGAGGGGAGTTGGATCTATGGCTACACCTTC